This T cell receptor beta chain originates from a study of blood T cell repertoires in COVID-19. How the authors handled the data: Amplified reference gene primers provided the basis for estimating nucleated cell counts. Sequencing was performed with immunoSEQ multiplex PCR; in TCRdb, only in-frame clones are kept and a portion is missing. The DNA was the basis for D and trimming; V, J and clone size are from that table. The sample consists of over 95,000 clones, roughly 84% of them appearing once. The CDR3 runs 14 residues. V lost 7 bases to trimming and J lost 2 bases, with 14 bases between them. Germline V gene lookup returns CDR1 SGHRS and CDR2 YFSETQ.

This rearrangement joins TRBV5-1 to TRBJ2-3, with D perhaps TRBD2 (5 bases). The specimen sequenced was peripheral blood. The receptor's source is a man between 65 and 85 years old with active or convalescent COVID-19. The chain's CDR3 is CASQPAANTDTQYF. For the CDR3, the DNA is TGCGCCAGCCAACCAGCGGCTAACACAGATACGCAGTATTTT.